These 9 T cell receptor beta chains were sequenced from one sample in a study of blood T cell repertoires in COVID-19. This table comes from immunoSEQ multiplex PCR, and its TCRdb copy is limited to in-frame clones, with some not included. The profile shows hundreds of thousands of clones, around nine tenths of them singletons. Sequences were obtained from PBMCs or T cells enriched from blood (not recorded which). These receptors originate from a man aged 35 to 55 who had recovered from COVID-19.

The chain couples TRBV7-9 to TRBJ2-4, with D perhaps TRBD1 or TRBD2 (5 bases each). This CDR3 contains 17 residues. Trimming removed 5 bases from V and 4 bases from J, with 21 bases in between. CDR1 is SEHNR and CDR2 is FQNEAQ in the germline V gene (reference sequence). CDR3 sequence: CASSLGEYRQTKNIQYF. The CDR3 bases are TGTGCCAGCAGCCTAGGGGAGTATCGTCAGACGAAAAACATTCAGTACTTC.

J is TRBJ1-5 and V is TRBV27; 7 bases agree with TRBD1. The germline gives CDR1 MNHEY, CDR2 SMNVEV (reference sequence). This CDR3 has 15 amino acids. With 6 bases clipped from V and 0 bases from J, the junction kept 5 bases outside the gene matches. The CDR3 nucleotides are TGTGCCAGCAGACGAGGGGGCTCTAGCAATCAGCCCCAGCATTTT. Amino acid sequence: CASRRGGSSNQPQHF.

This clone was found once. The chain employs TRBV4-1 and TRBJ1-5; D perhaps matches TRBD1 (5 bases). The CDR3 is 15 amino acids. Germline-derived CDR1 and CDR2 are MGHRA and YSYEKL. Trimming took off 0 bases at V and 3 bases at J, with 9 bases between the two ends. DNA for the CDR3: TGCGCCAGCAGCCAAGAGGGAGGGACCAATCAGCCCCAGCATTTT. This sequence encodes CASSQEGGTNQPQHF.

This chain links TRBV14 with TRBJ2-7; D perhaps matches TRBD1 (5 bases). CDR1 SGHDN and CDR2 FVKESK come from the germline V gene. The CDR3 sequence is 14 residues long. Trimming removed 1 base at V and 7 bases at J, with 14 bases between. CDR3 DNA: TGTGCCAGCAGCCAAGGTCGCAGGGAAGTAGAGCAGTACTTC. Amino acid sequence: CASSQGRREVEQYF.

In the case of this clone: The sample contains more than one DNA sequence encoding this CDR3. The V gene is TRBV12-3 or TRBV12-4, the J gene TRBJ2-5; the D gene is possibly TRBD2 (6 bases). The CDR3 sequence is 13 residues long. The V end was cut by 3 bases, the J end by 1 base, with 6 bases between. The CDR3 DNA follows: TGTGCCAGCAGTTTCGGGAGCCAAGAGACCCAGTACTTC. Protein product: CASSFGSQETQYF.

This clone came up a few times. The rearrangement links TRBV6-2 or TRBV6-3 to TRBJ2-7; the D gene is possibly TRBD1 (6 bases). This CDR3 has 20 amino acids. V was trimmed by 2 bases and J by 0 bases, leaving 26 bases between them. From germline, CDR1 is MNHEY and CDR2 SVGEGT. The CDR3 is CASSYPKYRAGEAPSYEQYF. CDR3 bases: TGTGCCAGCAGTTACCCGAAGTACAGGGCCGGCGAAGCGCCCTCCTACGAGCAGTACTTC.

This sequence joins TRBV4-1 and TRBJ1-4, with a possible D match to TRBD1 (5 bases). Trimming cost V 0 bases and J 7 bases, with 18 bases left between them. This CDR3 spans 17 amino acids. The germline V gene encodes CDR1 MGHRA and CDR2 YSYEKL. CDR3 sequence: CASSQDHLRGGSEKLFF. CDR3 DNA: TGCGCCAGCAGCCAAGATCACTTAAGGGGAGGGTCTGAAAAACTGTTTTTT.

The rearrangement joins TRBV15 to TRBJ2-1; 13 bases fit TRBD2. The V gene end was trimmed by 3 bases and the J gene end by 8 bases; junction bases not matched to a gene: 4. This CDR3 region has 15 residues. Germline V gives CDR1 LNHNV, CDR2 YYDKDF (reference sequence). As DNA, the CDR3 is TGTGCCACCAGCAGGACTAGCGGGAGGTCCTATGAGCAGTTCTTC. Translating gives CATSRTSGRSYEQFF.

The J gene is TRBJ2-2, the V gene TRBV28, with 7 bases fitting TRBD1. With V trimmed by 2 bases and J by 1 base, 4 bases remained unmatched. Germline loops: CDR1 MDHEN, CDR2 SYDVKM. The CDR3 runs to 16 residues. CDR3 residues: CASSLEWDRNTGELFF. The DNA of the CDR3 is TGTGCCAGCAGTTTAGAGTGGGACAGGAACACCGGGGAGCTGTTTTTT.